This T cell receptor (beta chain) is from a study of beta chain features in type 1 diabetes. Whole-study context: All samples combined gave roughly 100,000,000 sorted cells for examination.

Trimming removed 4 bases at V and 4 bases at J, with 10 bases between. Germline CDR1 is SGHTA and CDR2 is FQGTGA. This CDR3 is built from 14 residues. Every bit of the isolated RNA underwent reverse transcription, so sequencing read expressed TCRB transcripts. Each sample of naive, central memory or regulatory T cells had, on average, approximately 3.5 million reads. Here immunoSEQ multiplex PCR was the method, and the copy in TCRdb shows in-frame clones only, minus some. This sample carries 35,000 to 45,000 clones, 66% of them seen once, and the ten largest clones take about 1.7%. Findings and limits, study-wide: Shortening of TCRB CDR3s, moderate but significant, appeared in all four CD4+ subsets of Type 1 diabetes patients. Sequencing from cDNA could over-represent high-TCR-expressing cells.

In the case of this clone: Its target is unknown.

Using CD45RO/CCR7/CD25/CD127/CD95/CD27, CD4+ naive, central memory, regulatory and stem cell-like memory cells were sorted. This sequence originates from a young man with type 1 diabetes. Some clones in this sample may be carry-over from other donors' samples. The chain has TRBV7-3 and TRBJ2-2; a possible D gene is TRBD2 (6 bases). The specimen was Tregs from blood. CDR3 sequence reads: CASSYSGPTGELFF. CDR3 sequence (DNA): TGTGCCAGCAGCTATAGCGGACCCACCGGGGAGCTGTTTTTT. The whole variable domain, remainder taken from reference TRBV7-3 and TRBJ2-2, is GAGVSQTPSNKVTEKGKYVELRCDPISGHTALYWYRQSLGQGPEFLIYFQGTGAADDSGLPNDRFFAVRPEGSVSTLKIQRTERGDSAVYLCASSYSGPTGELFFGEGSRLTVL.